A single sample gave rise to the 14 T cell receptor beta chains below, sequenced in a study of control samples from healthy donors and cancer patients. Profiling relied on immunoSEQ multiplex PCR, and the TCRdb table lists in-frame clones only, not all of them. The profile shows some 77,000 clones, about 89% of them singletons. The sequencing input was blood. The receptors originated from an older woman in good health.

The chain employs TRBV28 and TRBJ1-2, with 8 bases lining up with TRBD1. With V trimmed by 4 bases and J by 8 bases, 9 bases remained unmatched. The CDR3 is 14 residues long. Germline V CDR1 and CDR2: MDHEN, SYDVKM. CDR3 in amino acids: CASSSGQGSRGYTF. The DNA for the CDR3 is TGTGCCAGCAGTTCCGGACAGGGTTCCAGGGGCTACACCTTC.

V usage is TRBV7-2 and J usage is TRBJ2-7, with D unresolved. V lost 0 bases to trimming and J lost 4 bases, with 13 bases between them. The CDR3 is made up of 15 amino acids. CDR1 SGHTA and CDR2 FQGNSA come from the germline V gene. The CDR3 DNA follows: TGTGCCAGCAGCTTAGCGCAAAACAGAATTTACGAGCAGTACTTC. This codes for CASSLAQNRIYEQYF.

V is TRBV7-9 and J is TRBJ1-3, with D possibly being TRBD1 (5 bases). V lost 8 bases and J 3 bases, leaving 20 bases between the germline ends. Germline loops: CDR1 SEHNR, CDR2 FQNEAQ (reference sequence). This CDR3 region has 16 residues. In DNA, the CDR3 is TGTGCCAGCTCCAGGGCAGACCGTAGAGGTGGAAACACCATATATTTT. It encodes CASSRADRRGGNTIYF.

The rearrangement links TRBV18 to TRBJ2-5; the match to TRBD1 covers 9 bases. The CDR3 runs to 18 residues. From germline, CDR1 is KGHSH and CDR2 LQKENI. V gave up 2 bases and J gave up 5 bases; unmatched junction bases: 15. The CDR3 DNA sequence: TGTGCCAGCTCACCAAGTCTCTTCCGGGGACAGGGATCGGAGACCCAGTACTTC. Its translation is CASSPSLFRGQGSETQYF.

This chain joins TRBV25-1 and TRBJ1-6, with TRBD1 as a possible D gene (6 bases). V was shortened by 7 bases and J by 1 base, with 11 bases between the two germline ends. The CDR3 loop spans 15 amino acids. CDR1 and CDR2 from the germline V gene are MGHDK and SYGVNS. The CDR3 bases are TGTGCCAGCAACAGGGAAGGGTCCTATAATTCACCCCTCCACTTT. It codes for CASNREGSYNSPLHF.

This clone was counted once. This rearrangement joins TRBV11-3 to TRBJ1-1; 7 nucleotides line up with TRBD1. CDR1 and CDR2 (germline): SGHNT, YENEEA. CDR3 length: 16 amino acids. The ends lost 3 bases at V and 0 bases at J; junction bases unmatched: 7. The CDR3 region is CASSLGTAFMNTEAFF. The CDR3 DNA reads TGTGCCAGCAGCTTGGGGACAGCTTTTATGAACACTGAAGCTTTCTTT.

The CDR3 sequence: CASSWGINEQFF. The CDR3 DNA reads TGTGCCAGCAGTTGGGGGATCAATGAGCAGTTCTTC. The rearrangement uses TRBV6-5 and TRBJ2-1; D assignment may be TRBD1 or TRBD2 (5 bases each). The CDR3 loop spans 12 amino acids. Germline-derived CDR1 and CDR2 are MNHEY and SVGAGI. V gave up 4 bases and J gave up 6 bases, with 7 bases separating them.

This CDR3 reads CARSLGLAGGSNNEQFF. The CDR3 region has the DNA TGTGCCAGAAGCTTGGGGCTAGCGGGAGGATCAAACAATGAGCAGTTCTTC. The genes are TRBV5-3 and TRBJ2-1, with 11 bases fitting TRBD2. TRBV5-3 is given ORF status, its function remaining uncertain. There are 17 residues in the CDR3. J lost 5 bases, V lost 0 bases, and 7 bases had no gene match.

The chain joins TRBV19 to TRBJ2-7; D call uncertain. Germline V lookup: CDR1 LNHDA, CDR2 SQIVND (reference sequence). There are 13 residues in the CDR3. V gave up 6 bases and J gave up 7 bases, with 16 bases separating them. CDR3 amino acids: CASSDDPAGEQYF. CDR3 nucleotides: TGTGCCAGTAGCGACGACCCCGCCGGAGAGCAGTACTTC.

This clone has a handful of counts. This chain uses TRBV4-1 with TRBJ1-4; maybe TRBD1 (6 bases). The CDR3 spans 15 residues. Germline values: CDR1 MGHRA, CDR2 YSYEKL. V was trimmed by 4 bases and J by 7 bases, leaving 16 bases between them. The CDR3 region is CASSRQQGLGEKLFF. DNA of the CDR3: TGCGCCAGCAGCCGCCAACAGGGTTTAGGTGAAAAACTGTTTTTT.

The chain employs TRBV15 and TRBJ2-7, with D hard to call. Looked up from germline, CDR1 is LNHNV and CDR2 is YYDKDF (reference sequence). Trimming removed 0 bases from V and 2 bases from J, with 17 bases in between. The CDR3 extends over 17 amino acids. The CDR3 region is CATSRDLLRRAPYEQYF. The CDR3 DNA reads as TGTGCCACCAGCAGAGACCTACTACGACGAGCCCCCTACGAGCAGTACTTC.

V usage is TRBV5-1 and J usage is TRBJ1-2; no reliable D call. The V end was cut by 0 bases, the J end by 6 bases, with 12 bases between. The length of the CDR3 is 14 residues. CDR1 is SGHRS, CDR2 YFSETQ, per germline. The CDR3 spells CASSLENGGNGYTF. The CDR3 nucleotides are TGCGCCAGCAGCTTGGAAAACGGAGGTAATGGCTACACCTTC.

This clone came up once. The V call is TRBV24-1, the J call TRBJ2-1, with 8 positions matching TRBD1. This CDR3 is 13 amino acids long. V lost 7 bases to trimming and J lost 7 bases; unmatched junction nucleotides: 5. The V gene's germline CDR1 is KGHDR and CDR2 SFDVKD. CDR3 coding DNA: TGTGCCACCAGAACAACAGGGGGAAATGAGCAGTTCTTC. Amino acid sequence: CATRTTGGNEQFF.

This chain uses TRBV5-4 with TRBJ2-7; TRBD2 agrees at 10 bases. Germline CDR1 is SGHNT and CDR2 is YYREEE (reference sequence). The CDR3 contains 15 residues. The ends lost 0 bases at V and 2 bases at J; junction bases unmatched: 2. The CDR3 here is CASSLGTSGAYEQYF. The DNA of the CDR3 is TGTGCCAGCAGCTTGGGGACTAGCGGTGCCTACGAGCAGTACTTC.